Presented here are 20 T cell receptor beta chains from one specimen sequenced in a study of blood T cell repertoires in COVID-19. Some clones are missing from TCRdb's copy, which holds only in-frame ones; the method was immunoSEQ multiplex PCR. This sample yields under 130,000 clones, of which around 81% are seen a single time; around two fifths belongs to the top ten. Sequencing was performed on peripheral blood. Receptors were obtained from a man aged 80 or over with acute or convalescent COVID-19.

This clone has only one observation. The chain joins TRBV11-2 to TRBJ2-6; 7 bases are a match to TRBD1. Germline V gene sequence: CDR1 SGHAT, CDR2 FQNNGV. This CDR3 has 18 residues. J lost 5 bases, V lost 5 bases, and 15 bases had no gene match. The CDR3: CASSPGTAKFSRANVLTF. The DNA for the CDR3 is TGTGCCAGCAGCCCCGGGACAGCCAAGTTCTCAAGGGCCAACGTCCTGACTTTC. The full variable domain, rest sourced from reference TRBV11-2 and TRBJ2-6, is EAGVAQSPRYKIIEKRQSVAFWCNPISGHATLYWYQQILGQGPKLLIQFQNNGVVDDSQLPKDRFSAERLKGVDSTLKIQPAKLEDSAVYLCASSPGTAKFSRANVLTFGAGSRLTVL.

The CDR3 loop is CASSLGSGSGANVLTF. As DNA, the CDR3 is TGTGCCAGCAGTTTGGGGAGTGGTTCTGGGGCCAACGTCCTGACTTTC. This chain uses TRBV6-4 with TRBJ2-6; tentative D call: TRBD2 (5 bases). Trimming cost V 5 bases and J 1 base, with 12 bases left between them. This CDR3 region has 16 residues. Germline CDR1 reads MRHNA; CDR2 reads SNTAGT.

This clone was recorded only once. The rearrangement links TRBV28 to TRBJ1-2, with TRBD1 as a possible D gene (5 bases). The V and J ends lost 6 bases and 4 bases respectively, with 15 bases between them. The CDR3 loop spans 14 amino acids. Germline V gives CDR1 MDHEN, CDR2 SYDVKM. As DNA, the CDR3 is TGTGCCAGCAGGGCGCCCGGGGGGGGCTATGGCTACACCTTC. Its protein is CASRAPGGGYGYTF.

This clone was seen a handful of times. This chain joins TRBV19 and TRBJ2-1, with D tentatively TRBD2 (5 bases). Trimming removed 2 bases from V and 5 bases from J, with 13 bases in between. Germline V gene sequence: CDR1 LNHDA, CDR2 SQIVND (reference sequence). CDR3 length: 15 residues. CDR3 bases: TGTGCCAGTAGTATACGAGGGCCAAATAACAATGAGCAGTTCTTC. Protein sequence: CASSIRGPNNNEQFF.

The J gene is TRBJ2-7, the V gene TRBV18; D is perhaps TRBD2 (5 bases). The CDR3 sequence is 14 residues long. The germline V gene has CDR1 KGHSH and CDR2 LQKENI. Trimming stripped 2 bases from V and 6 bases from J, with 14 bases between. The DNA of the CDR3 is TGTGCCAGCTCACCAACCAGCCCCCGGGGCGAGCAGTACTTC. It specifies CASSPTSPRGEQYF.

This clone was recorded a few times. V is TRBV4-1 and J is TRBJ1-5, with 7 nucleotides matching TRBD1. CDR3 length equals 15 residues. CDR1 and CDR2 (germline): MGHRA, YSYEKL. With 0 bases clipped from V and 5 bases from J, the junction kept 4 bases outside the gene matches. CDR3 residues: CASSQDVTGDQPQHF. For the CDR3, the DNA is TGCGCCAGCAGCCAAGATGTAACAGGGGATCAGCCCCAGCATTTT.

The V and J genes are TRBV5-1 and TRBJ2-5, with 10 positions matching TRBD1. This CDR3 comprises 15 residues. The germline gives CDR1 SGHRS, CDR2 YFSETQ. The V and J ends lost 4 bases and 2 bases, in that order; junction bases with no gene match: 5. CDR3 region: CASSRGTGAQETQYF. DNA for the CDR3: TGCGCCAGCAGCCGCGGGACAGGGGCTCAAGAGACCCAGTACTTC.

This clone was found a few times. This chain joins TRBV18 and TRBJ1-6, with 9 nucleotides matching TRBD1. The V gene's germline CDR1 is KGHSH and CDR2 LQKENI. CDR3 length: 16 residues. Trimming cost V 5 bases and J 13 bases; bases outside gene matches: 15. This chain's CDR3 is CASSSTPGTGPFPLHF. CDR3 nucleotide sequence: TGTGCCAGCTCATCAACCCCCGGGACAGGGCCGTTCCCCCTCCACTTT.

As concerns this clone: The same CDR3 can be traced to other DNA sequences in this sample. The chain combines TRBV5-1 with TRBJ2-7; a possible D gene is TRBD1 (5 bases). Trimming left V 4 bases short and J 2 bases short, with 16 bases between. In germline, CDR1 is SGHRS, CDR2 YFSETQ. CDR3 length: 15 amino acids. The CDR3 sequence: CASSRDSQAPYEQYF. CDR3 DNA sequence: TGCGCCAGCAGCCGAGACAGCCAGGCCCCCTACGAGCAGTACTTC.

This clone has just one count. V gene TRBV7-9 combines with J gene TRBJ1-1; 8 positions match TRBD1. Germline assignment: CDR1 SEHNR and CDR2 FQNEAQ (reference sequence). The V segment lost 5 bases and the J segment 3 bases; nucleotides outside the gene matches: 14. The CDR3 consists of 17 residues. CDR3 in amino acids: CASSHRDRRGMDTEAFF. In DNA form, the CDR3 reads TGTGCCAGCAGCCATAGGGACAGGCGAGGCATGGACACTGAAGCTTTCTTT.

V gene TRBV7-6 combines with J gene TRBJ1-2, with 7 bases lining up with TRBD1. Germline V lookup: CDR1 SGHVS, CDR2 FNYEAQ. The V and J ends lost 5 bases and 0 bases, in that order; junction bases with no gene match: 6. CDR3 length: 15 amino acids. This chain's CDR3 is CASSPRTGSNYGYTF. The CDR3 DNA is TGTGCCAGCAGCCCACGGACAGGTTCTAACTATGGCTACACCTTC.

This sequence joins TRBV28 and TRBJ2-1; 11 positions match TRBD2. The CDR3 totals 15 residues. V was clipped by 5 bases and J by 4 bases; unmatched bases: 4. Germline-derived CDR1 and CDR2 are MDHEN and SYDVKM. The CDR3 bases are TGTGCCAGCAGTATAGGGACTAGCGGATACAATGAGCAGTTCTTC. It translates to CASSIGTSGYNEQFF. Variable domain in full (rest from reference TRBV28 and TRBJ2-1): DVKVTQSSRYLVKRTGEKVFLECVQDMDHENMFWYRQDPGLGLRLIYFSYDVKMKEKGDIPEGYSVSREKKERFSLILESASTNQTSMYLCASSIGTSGYNEQFFGPGTRLTVL.

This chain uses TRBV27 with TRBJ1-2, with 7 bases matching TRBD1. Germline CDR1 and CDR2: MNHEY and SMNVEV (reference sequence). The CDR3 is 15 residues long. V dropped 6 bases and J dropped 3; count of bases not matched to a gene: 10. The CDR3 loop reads CASRLLSGQYYGYTF. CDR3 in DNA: TGTGCCAGCAGACTCCTATCGGGACAGTACTATGGCTACACCTTC.

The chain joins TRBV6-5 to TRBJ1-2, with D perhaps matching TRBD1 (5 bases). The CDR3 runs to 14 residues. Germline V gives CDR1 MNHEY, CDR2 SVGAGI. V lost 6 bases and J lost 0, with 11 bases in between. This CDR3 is CASRGGLANYGYTF. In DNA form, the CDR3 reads TGTGCCAGCAGGGGGGGGTTAGCTAACTATGGCTACACCTTC.

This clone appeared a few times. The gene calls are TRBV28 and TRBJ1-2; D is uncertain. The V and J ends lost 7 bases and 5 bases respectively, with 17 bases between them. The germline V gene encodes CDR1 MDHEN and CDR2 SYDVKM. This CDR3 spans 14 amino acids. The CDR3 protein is CASKTITRSYGYTF. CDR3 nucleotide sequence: TGTGCCAGCAAAACAATTACAAGATCTTATGGCTACACCTTC.

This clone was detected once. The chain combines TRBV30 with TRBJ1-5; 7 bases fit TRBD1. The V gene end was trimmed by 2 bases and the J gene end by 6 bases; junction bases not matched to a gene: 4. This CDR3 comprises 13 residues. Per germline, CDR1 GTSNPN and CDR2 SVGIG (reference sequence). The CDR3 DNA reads TGTGCCTGGAGTTTGACAGGGATTCAGCCCCAGCATTTT. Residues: CAWSLTGIQPQHF.

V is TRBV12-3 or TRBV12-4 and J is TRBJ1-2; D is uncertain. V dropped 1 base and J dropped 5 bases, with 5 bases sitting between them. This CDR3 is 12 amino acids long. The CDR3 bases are TGTGCCAGCAGTTTAGTCCCTTATGGCTACACCTTC. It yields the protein CASSLVPYGYTF.

The DNA of the CDR3 is TGCGCCAGCAGCCAAGTACCGGGGAGGAACACTGAAGCTTTCTTT. Its translation: CASSQVPGRNTEAFF. The chain links TRBV4-3 to TRBJ1-1, with D unresolved. The CDR3 runs to 15 residues. Germline values: CDR1 LGHNA, CDR2 YSLEER. V was shortened by 1 base and J by 1 base, with 10 bases between the two germline ends.

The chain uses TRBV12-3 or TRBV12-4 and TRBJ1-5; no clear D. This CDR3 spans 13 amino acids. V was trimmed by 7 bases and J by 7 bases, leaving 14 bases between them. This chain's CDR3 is CASTLLGGQPQHF. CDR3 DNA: TGTGCCAGCACCCTATTAGGCGGGCAGCCCCAGCATTTT.

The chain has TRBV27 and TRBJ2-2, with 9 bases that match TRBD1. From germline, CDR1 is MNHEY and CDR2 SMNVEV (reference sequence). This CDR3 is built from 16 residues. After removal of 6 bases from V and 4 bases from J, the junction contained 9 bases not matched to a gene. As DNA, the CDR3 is TGTGCCAGCAGCGTCGGGACAGGGCCGAGCACCGGGGAGCTGTTTTTT. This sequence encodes CASSVGTGPSTGELFF.